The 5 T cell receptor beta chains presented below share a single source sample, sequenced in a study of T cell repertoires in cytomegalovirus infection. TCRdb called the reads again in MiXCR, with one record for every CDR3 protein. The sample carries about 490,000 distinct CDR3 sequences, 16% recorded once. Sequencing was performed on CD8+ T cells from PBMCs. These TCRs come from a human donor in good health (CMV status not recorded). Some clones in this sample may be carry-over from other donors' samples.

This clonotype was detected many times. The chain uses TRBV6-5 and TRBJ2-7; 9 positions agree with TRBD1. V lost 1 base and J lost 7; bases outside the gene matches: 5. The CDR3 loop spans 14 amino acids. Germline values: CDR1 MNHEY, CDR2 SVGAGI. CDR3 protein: CASSYLQGAWEQYF. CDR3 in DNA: TGTGCCAGCAGTTACTTACAGGGGGCCTGGGAGCAGTACTTC.

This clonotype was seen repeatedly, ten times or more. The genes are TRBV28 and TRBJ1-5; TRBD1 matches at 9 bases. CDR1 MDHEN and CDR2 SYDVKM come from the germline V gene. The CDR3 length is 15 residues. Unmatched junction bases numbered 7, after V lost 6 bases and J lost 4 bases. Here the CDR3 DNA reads TGTGCCAGCAGCCCCGGGACAGGGCAAAATCAGCCCCAGCATTTT. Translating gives CASSPGTGQNQPQHF. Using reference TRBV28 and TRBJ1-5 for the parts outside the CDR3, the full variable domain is DVKVTQSSRYLVKRTGEKVFLECVQDMDHENMFWYRQDPGLGLRLIYFSYDVKMKEKGDIPEGYSVSREKKERFSLILESASTNQTSMYLCASSPGTGQNQPQHFGDGTRLSIL.

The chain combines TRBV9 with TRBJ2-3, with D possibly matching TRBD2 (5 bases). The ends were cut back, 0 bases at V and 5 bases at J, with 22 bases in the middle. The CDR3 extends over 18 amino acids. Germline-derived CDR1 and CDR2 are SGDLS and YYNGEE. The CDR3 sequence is CASSVATESSVGGDTQYF. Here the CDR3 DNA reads TGTGCCAGCAGCGTAGCTACGGAGAGTAGCGTGGGTGGAGATACGCAGTATTTT.

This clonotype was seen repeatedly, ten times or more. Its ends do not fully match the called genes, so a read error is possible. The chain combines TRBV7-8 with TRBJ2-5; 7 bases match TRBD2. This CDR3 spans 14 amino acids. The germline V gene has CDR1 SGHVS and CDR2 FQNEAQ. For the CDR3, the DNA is TGTGCCAGCAGATTAGGGCTAGCGGTGGAGACCCAGTACTTC. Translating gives CASRLGLAVETQYF.

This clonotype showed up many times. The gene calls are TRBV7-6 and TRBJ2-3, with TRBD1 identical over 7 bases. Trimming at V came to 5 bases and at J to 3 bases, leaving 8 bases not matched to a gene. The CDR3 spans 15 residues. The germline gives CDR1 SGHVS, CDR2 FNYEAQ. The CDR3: CASSSGDRGTDTQYF. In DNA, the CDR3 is TGTGCCAGCAGCAGTGGGGACAGAGGGACAGATACGCAGTATTTT.